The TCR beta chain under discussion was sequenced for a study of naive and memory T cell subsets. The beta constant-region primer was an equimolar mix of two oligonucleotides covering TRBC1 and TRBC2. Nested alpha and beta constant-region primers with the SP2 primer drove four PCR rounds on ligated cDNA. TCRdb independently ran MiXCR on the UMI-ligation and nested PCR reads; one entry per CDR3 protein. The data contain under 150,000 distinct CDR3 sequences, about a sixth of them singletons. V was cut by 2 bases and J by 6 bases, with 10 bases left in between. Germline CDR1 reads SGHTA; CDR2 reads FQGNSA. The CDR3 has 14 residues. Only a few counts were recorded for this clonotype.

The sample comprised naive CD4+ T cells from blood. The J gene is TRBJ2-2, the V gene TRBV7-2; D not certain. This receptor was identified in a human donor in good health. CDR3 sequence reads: CASSLTQLSGELFF. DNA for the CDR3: TGTGCCAGCAGCTTAACCCAGTTATCCGGGGAGCTGTTTTTT.